This section outlines one T cell receptor beta chain sequence together with its context. These data come from a study of cytomegalovirus exposure and HLA in healthy donors. This table comes from immunoSEQ multiplex PCR, and its TCRdb copy is limited to in-frame clones, with some not included. The table records more than 95,000 clones, 95% to 96% of them present only once. What was sequenced was PBMCs. The TCR sequence derives from a man aged 18 to 29 in good health and CMV-seronegative.

CDR3 amino acids: CASRGTTGGPGEQFF. The CDR3 DNA sequence: TGCGCCAGCAGGGGGACTACGGGAGGGCCCGGTGAGCAGTTCTTC. This chain uses TRBV5-1 with TRBJ2-1; 8 nucleotides match TRBD2. CDR1 and CDR2 (germline): SGHRS, YFSETQ. This CDR3 is 15 amino acids long. V shed 5 bases and J 9 bases; nucleotides not matched to a gene: 13. Based on the CDR3 plus reference TRBV5-1 and TRBJ2-1, the full variable domain is KAGVTQTPRYLIKTRGQQVTLSCSPISGHRSVSWYQQTPGQGLQFLFEYFSETQRNKGNFPGRFSGRQFSNSRSEMNVSTLELGDSALYLCASRGTTGGPGEQFFGPGTRLTVL.